Each of the 30 T cell receptor beta chains below was sequenced from the same sample in a study of T-cell reconstitution after alpha-beta-depleted transplantation in children. The TCRbeta library was prepared with unique molecular identifiers. A single record per CDR3 protein comes from TCRdb applying MiXCR to the PCR reads. Of some 200,000 distinct CDR3 sequences detected, approximately 6.8% appear once; the ten largest clones hold about 4.3%. Material: PBMCs, obtained before TCRalphabeta/CD19-depleted stem cell transplant. The receptors here all came from a girl less than two years old with combined immunodeficiency, due to receive a stem cell transplant.

In this sample, this clonotype turned up many times. The chain couples TRBV10-3 to TRBJ2-3, with TRBD1 identical over 7 bases. The CDR3 is 13 amino acids. Germline lookup yields CDR1 ENHRY and CDR2 SYGVKD. J gave up 3 bases and V 10 bases, and 7 bases lay outside the gene matches. CDR3 region: CANSGTDTDTQYF. The CDR3 region has the DNA TGTGCCAACTCCGGGACAGATACAGATACGCAGTATTTT.

This clonotype was detected ten times or more. The chain employs TRBV29-1 and TRBJ1-1; D remains ambiguous. This CDR3 spans 11 amino acids. Germline V gene sequence: CDR1 SQVTM, CDR2 ANQGSEA. Trimming pared 2 bases from V and 8 bases from J, leaving 9 bases between. The CDR3 DNA sequence: TGCAGCGTTGAAATGAGTGGGGAAGCTTTCTTT. This translates into CSVEMSGEAFF. The full variable domain, rest sourced from reference TRBV29-1 and TRBJ1-1, is SAVISQKPSRDICQRGTSLTIQCQVDSQVTMMFWYRQQPGQSLTLIATANQGSEATYESGFVIDKFPISRPNLTFSTLTVSNMSPEDSSIYLCSVEMSGEAFFGQGTRLTVV.

This clonotype was observed many times. The chain combines TRBV7-6 with TRBJ2-7; D may be TRBD2 (5 bases). V was shortened by 2 bases and J by 2 bases, with 13 bases between the two germline ends. The CDR3 is made up of 15 amino acids. Germline V gene sequence: CDR1 SGHVS, CDR2 FNYEAQ. The CDR3 DNA reads TGTGCCAGCAGCTTAATGCGGACTCCGCCCTACGAGCAGTACTTC. Its translation is CASSLMRTPPYEQYF. Full variable domain (outside the CDR3, taken from reference TRBV7-6 and TRBJ2-7): GAGVSQSPRYKVTKRGQDVALRCDPISGHVSLYWYRQALGQGPEFLTYFNYEAQQDKSGLPNDRFSAERPEGSISTLTIQRTEQRDSAMYRCASSLMRTPPYEQYFGPGTRLTVT.

This clonotype appeared many times. The chain combines TRBV7-2 with TRBJ1-1; tentative D call: TRBD1 (5 bases). Per germline, CDR1 SGHTA and CDR2 FQGNSA. The ends were cut back, 7 bases at V and 2 bases at J, with 14 bases in the middle. CDR3 length: 14 amino acids. The CDR3 here is CASIAFRVNTEAFF. The CDR3 region has the DNA TGTGCCAGCATCGCATTCAGGGTTAACACTGAAGCTTTCTTT. The full variable domain, its missing parts supplied by reference TRBV7-2 and TRBJ1-1, is GAGVSQSPSNKVTEKGKDVELRCDPISGHTALYWYRQSLGQGLEFLIYFQGNSAPDKSGLPSDRFSAERTGGSVSTLTIQRTQQEDSAVYLCASIAFRVNTEAFFGQGTRLTVV.

In its sample, this clonotype was seen many times. V gene TRBV6-5 combines with J gene TRBJ2-7; 11 bases line up with TRBD2. The CDR3 loop spans 16 amino acids. CDR1 is MNHEY and CDR2 is SVGAGI in the germline V gene. After removal of 4 bases from V and 0 bases from J, the junction contained 5 bases not matched to a gene. CDR3 coding DNA: TGTGCCAGCAGTTTGGAGACTAGCGGGGCCTCCTACGAGCAGTACTTC. Its protein product is CASSLETSGASYEQYF.

The V call is TRBV4-3, the J call TRBJ1-2; possible D gene TRBD1, 5 bases. From germline, CDR1 is LGHNA and CDR2 YSLEER. This CDR3 comprises 12 residues. V was trimmed by 1 base and J by 8 bases, leaving 8 bases between them. This chain's CDR3 is CASSQGGDGYTF. Here the CDR3 DNA reads TGCGCCAGCAGCCAAGGAGGGGACGGCTACACCTTC.

This clonotype was detected ten times or more. The CDR3 nucleotides are TGTGCCAGCAGCTCCCAGGGACAGTCGAACACCGGGGAGCTGTTTTTT. The encoded protein is CASSSQGQSNTGELFF. The rearrangement links TRBV7-9 to TRBJ2-2; TRBD1 matches 7 bases. The CDR3 loop spans 16 amino acids. Germline trimming cut 4 bases from V and 0 bases from J; bases unmatched to any gene: 5. Per germline, CDR1 SEHNR and CDR2 FQNEAQ (reference sequence).

The table lists this clonotype with many counts. The chain has TRBV7-9 and TRBJ1-5; D gene uncertain. This CDR3 is built from 12 residues. The V gene's germline CDR1 is SEHNR and CDR2 FQNEAQ (reference sequence). V gave up 0 bases and J gave up 10 bases, with 7 bases separating them. Here the CDR3 DNA reads TGTGCCAGCAGCTTAGCCCTTGGACCCCAGCATTTT. It encodes CASSLALGPQHF.

This clonotype was detected many times. The V call is TRBV27, the J call TRBJ2-1; TRBD2 agrees at 11 bases. This CDR3 spans 15 amino acids. Looked up from germline, CDR1 is MNHEY and CDR2 is SMNVEV (reference sequence). J lost 6 bases, V lost 6 bases, and 7 bases had no gene match. The CDR3 nucleotides read TGTGCCAGCAGCCTAACTAGCGGGGGTAGCAATGAGCAGTTCTTC. It is translated as CASSLTSGGSNEQFF.

In this sample, this clonotype turned up many times. The rearrangement links TRBV29-1 to TRBJ2-7, with a possible D match to TRBD1 (5 bases). CDR1 SQVTM and CDR2 ANQGSEA come from the germline V gene. The CDR3 sequence is 11 residues long. Trimming took off 2 bases at V and 4 bases at J, with 6 bases between the two ends. CDR3 nucleotide sequence: TGCAGCGTTGAAAGGGGATACGAGCAGTACTTC. Translated, it gives CSVERGYEQYF.

This clonotype was seen ten or more times. The chain has TRBV15 and TRBJ2-1; a weak D match, TRBD1 (5 bases). Trimming pared 0 bases from V and 0 bases from J, leaving 18 bases between. Germline V gene data show CDR1 as LNHNV and CDR2 as YYDKDF (reference sequence). The CDR3 extends over 19 amino acids. The CDR3 reads CATSRDERQFYYSYNEQFF. The DNA of the CDR3 is TGTGCCACCAGCAGAGATGAGAGACAGTTTTATTACTCCTACAATGAGCAGTTCTTC.

This clonotype has at least ten counts. The CDR3 coding sequence is TGTGCCAGCAGTCTCTTGACTGAAGCTTTCTTT. Protein product: CASSLLTEAFF. The V and J genes are TRBV28 and TRBJ1-1; D gene unclear. Trimming removed 5 bases at V and 5 bases at J, with 6 bases between. The CDR3 is 11 residues long. Germline V gives CDR1 MDHEN, CDR2 SYDVKM.

This clonotype was found many times. The J gene is TRBJ2-1, the V gene TRBV24-1, with 8 bases matching TRBD2. The CDR3 totals 13 residues. Germline V lookup: CDR1 KGHDR, CDR2 SFDVKD. V dropped 7 bases and J dropped 7; count of bases not matched to a gene: 5. CDR3 bases: TGTGCCACCAGCGGGGGGGCCGGAAATGAGCAGTTCTTC. It translates to CATSGGAGNEQFF.

This clonotype showed up many times. V is TRBV11-2 and J is TRBJ2-7, with unresolved D. Trimming cost V 7 bases and J 2 bases, with 12 bases left between them. Germline assignment: CDR1 SGHAT and CDR2 FQNNGV. The CDR3 runs 13 residues. The CDR3 protein is CASNQGWTYEQYF. CDR3 DNA: TGTGCCAGCAACCAAGGGTGGACCTACGAGCAGTACTTC.

This clonotype was observed many times. The CDR3 nucleotides read TGTGCCAGCAGCTTTCAAGTATACACTGAAGCTTTCTTT. Its protein product is CASSFQVYTEAFF. The V gene is TRBV7-2, the J gene TRBJ1-1; D gene unclear. V lost 3 bases, J lost 3 bases, and 8 bases lay in between. Germline assignment: CDR1 SGHTA and CDR2 FQGNSA. This CDR3 comprises 13 residues.

This clonotype has ten or more counts. The chain links TRBV4-1 to TRBJ2-7, with 7 bases matching TRBD1. The CDR3 consists of 14 residues. The germline gives CDR1 MGHRA, CDR2 YSYEKL. With V trimmed by 0 bases and J by 6 bases, 5 bases remained unmatched. CDR3 amino acids: CASSQDNRGSEQYF. In DNA form, the CDR3 reads TGCGCCAGCAGCCAAGACAACAGGGGAAGCGAGCAGTACTTC.

This clonotype was seen more than once but under ten times. In DNA form, the CDR3 reads TGCAGTGCACAGGGACTAGCGGGGGCCTACGAGCAGTACTTC. This gives the protein CSAQGLAGAYEQYF. The chain uses TRBV20-1 and TRBJ2-7; 14 bases agree with TRBD2. V shed 6 bases, J shed 2 bases, and the junction held 3 bases outside the gene matches. The CDR3 length is 14 residues. The germline gives CDR1 DFQATT, CDR2 SNEGSKA (reference sequence).

The table lists this clonotype with many counts. CDR3 loop: CATSRGARDTQYF. DNA for the CDR3: TGTGCCACCAGCAGAGGGGCGCGGGATACGCAGTATTTT. The chain links TRBV15 to TRBJ2-3; D remains unclear. The CDR3 totals 13 residues. The V gene lost 1 base and the J gene lost 6 bases, with 8 bases spanning the gap. Germline values: CDR1 LNHNV, CDR2 YYDKDF (reference sequence).

This clonotype was detected ten times or more. The chain recombines TRBV3-1 with TRBJ2-7; D remains unclear. Germline loops: CDR1 LGHDT, CDR2 YNNKEL (reference sequence). The CDR3 runs 12 residues. V was trimmed by 3 bases and J by 1 base, leaving 4 bases between them. This chain's CDR3 is CASSQSSYEQYF. The CDR3 DNA reads TGTGCCAGCAGCCAGTCATCCTACGAGCAGTACTTC.

This clonotype was picked up many times. The chain is built from TRBV27 and TRBJ2-7, with 7 bases matching TRBD1. The CDR3 runs 14 residues. Germline V gives CDR1 MNHEY, CDR2 SMNVEV (reference sequence). Germline trimming cut 5 bases from V and 0 bases from J; bases unmatched to any gene: 4. In DNA form, the CDR3 reads TGTGCCAGCAGTCGGACAGGAAGCTCCTACGAGCAGTACTTC. The encoded protein is CASSRTGSSYEQYF.

This clonotype was recorded many times. The genes are TRBV15 and TRBJ2-7; no firm D call. The germline CDR1 and CDR2 sequences are LNHNV and YYDKDF (reference sequence). The ends were cut back, 5 bases at V and 5 bases at J, with 13 bases in the middle. This CDR3 spans 13 amino acids. DNA of the CDR3: TGTGCCACCAGCCGGGTACGAATCGACGAGCAGTACTTC. Translating it yields CATSRVRIDEQYF.

The sample holds a few counts of this clonotype. V usage is TRBV11-3 and J usage is TRBJ1-2; TRBD1 might be the D (5 bases). The CDR3 is 13 residues long. Germline CDR1 reads SGHNT; CDR2 reads YENEEA. V lost 1 base, J lost 7 bases, and 10 bases lay in between. This CDR3 is CASSLGRESGYTF. The CDR3 nucleotides are TGTGCCAGCAGCTTAGGCAGGGAGAGTGGCTACACCTTC.

This clonotype appeared a single time. A much larger clone sits a single nucleotide away, making a read error possible. Given the absence of the conserved phenylalanine or tryptophan at the CDR3 end, a read error is likely. The chain combines TRBV2 with TRBJ2-3, with 9 bases aligning to TRBD2. The CDR3 contains 16 residues. The germline CDR1 and CDR2 sequences are SNHLY and FYNNEI. The trim removed 1 base at V and 8 bases at J, leaving 10 bases unmatched. CDR3 nucleotide sequence: TGTGCCAGCAGTGAAGGGACTAGCGAACAGTGGGGTACGCAGTATATT. The encoded protein is CASSEGTSEQWGTQYI.

This clonotype was counted many times. The chain recombines TRBV5-5 with TRBJ2-1; possible D gene TRBD1, 7 bases. Germline CDR1 and CDR2: SGHKS and YYEKEE (reference sequence). V lost 0 bases and J 2 bases, leaving 12 bases between the germline ends. The CDR3 contains 16 residues. The CDR3 sequence is CASSLGSRGAYNEQFF. The CDR3 nucleotides are TGTGCCAGCAGCTTGGGGAGCAGGGGGGCCTACAATGAGCAGTTCTTC.

This clonotype came up many times. The chain joins TRBV5-6 to TRBJ1-6; no clear D. This CDR3 is built from 13 residues. Germline V lookup: CDR1 SGHDT, CDR2 YYEEEE. Trimming left V 0 bases short and J 11 bases short, with 9 bases between. The CDR3 region is CASSLDAGTPLHF. CDR3 nucleotide sequence: TGTGCCAGCAGCTTGGATGCGGGGACACCCCTCCACTTT.

At least ten counts were recorded for this clonotype. The chain combines TRBV6-1 with TRBJ2-1; D is unresolved. The CDR3 is 14 amino acids. The V gene's germline CDR1 is MNHNS and CDR2 SASEGT. V lost 4 bases and J 0 bases, leaving 7 bases between the germline ends. The CDR3 loop is CASSAWPSYNEQFF. Written as DNA, the CDR3 is TGTGCCAGCAGTGCATGGCCCTCCTACAATGAGCAGTTCTTC.

This clonotype was detected many times. This rearrangement joins TRBV7-8 to TRBJ2-3; D call uncertain. The germline V gene encodes CDR1 SGHVS and CDR2 FQNEAQ. V was cut by 8 bases and J by 0 bases, with 12 bases left in between. The CDR3 consists of 14 residues. The CDR3 is CASGPTRSTDTQYF. CDR3 DNA sequence: TGTGCCAGCGGGCCTACACGGAGCACAGATACGCAGTATTTT.

To note about this clonotype: This may arise from a read error, as a much more abundant clone is one base away. A read error is likely, as this CDR3 ends without the conserved phenylalanine or tryptophan. V gene TRBV5-6 combines with J gene TRBJ1-1, with D uncertain. V was shortened by 2 bases and J by 4 bases, with 12 bases between the two germline ends. CDR3 length equals 14 residues. Germline CDR1 is SGHDT and CDR2 is YYEEEE. The CDR3 bases are TGTGCCAGCAGCTTTACGTACACGGGCACTGAAGCTTTCGTT. This sequence encodes CASSFTYTGTEAFV.

This clonotype showed up just once. With a much larger clone just one base away, this may be a read error. This chain uses TRBV12-3 or TRBV12-4 with TRBJ2-7; 9 bases are a match to TRBD2. This CDR3 comprises 15 residues. The CDR3 protein is CASSFAAGGSYEQHF. In DNA, the CDR3 is TGTGCCAGCAGTTTTGCCGCGGGAGGGTCCTACGAGCAGCACTTC.

There are a few counts of this clonotype. V usage is TRBV6-5 and J usage is TRBJ1-1, with D unresolved. CDR3 length: 13 amino acids. CDR1 is MNHEY and CDR2 is SVGAGI in the germline V gene. V dropped 2 bases and J dropped 0 bases, with 4 bases sitting between them. CDR3 amino acids: CASSYALNTEAFF. The CDR3 DNA is TGTGCCAGCAGTTACGCGCTGAACACTGAAGCTTTCTTT.